The 23 T cell receptor beta chains below all came from one sample that was sequenced in a study of T cells after yellow fever vaccination. TCRdb processed the 5' RACE reads anew with MiXCR; each CDR3 protein has one entry. The sample contains approximately 10,000 distinct CDR3 sequences, 5.5% to 6% of which appear only once. The input for sequencing was PBMCs, either bulk or a sorted T-cell subset (CD4+, CD8+, memory, or dextramer-sorted; not recorded which), taken on the day of the yellow fever booster vaccination. These receptor sequences come from a man between 25 and 39 years old who received the YFV17D yellow fever vaccine.

This clonotype has a count of ten or more. The chain uses TRBV6-2 or TRBV6-3 and TRBJ1-1; D not certain. In germline, CDR1 is MNHEY, CDR2 SVGEGT. The CDR3 extends over 13 amino acids. V was trimmed by 8 bases and J by 1 base, leaving 11 bases between them. The CDR3 reads CASEREPNTEAFF. CDR3 DNA: TGTGCCAGCGAGAGGGAGCCGAACACTGAAGCTTTCTTT.

The sample holds a few counts of this clonotype. The rearrangement links TRBV7-2 to TRBJ2-1; 9 nucleotides agree with TRBD2. The germline V gene has CDR1 SGHTA and CDR2 FQGNSA. J lost 7 bases, V lost 0 bases, and 16 bases had no gene match. This CDR3 comprises 19 residues. The CDR3 nucleotides are TGTGCCAGCAGCTTAGCCCGGGGATTAGCGGGAGTAGGGGCTAATGAGCAGTTCTTC. Residues: CASSLARGLAGVGANEQFF.

This clonotype was observed at least ten times. The chain joins TRBV18 to TRBJ2-3; D may be TRBD2 (6 bases). Trimming left V 3 bases short and J 4 bases short, with 8 bases between. The CDR3 loop spans 13 amino acids. Per germline, CDR1 KGHSH and CDR2 LQKENI. In DNA form, the CDR3 reads TGTGCCAGCTCACCGCGGGGTGCAGATACGCAGTATTTT. Translating gives CASSPRGADTQYF. The complete variable domain, with remaining parts taken from reference TRBV18 and TRBJ2-3, reads NAGVMQNPRHLVRRRGQEARLRCSPMKGHSHVYWYRQLPEEGLKFMVYLQKENIIDESGMPKERFSAEFPKEGPSILRIQQVVRGDSAAYFCASSPRGADTQYFGPGTRLTVL.

This clonotype came up many times. This chain links TRBV20-1 with TRBJ2-2, with TRBD2 identical over 12 bases. Germline CDR1 and CDR2: DFQATT and SNEGSKA (reference sequence). The CDR3 consists of 17 residues. With V trimmed by 6 bases and J by 6 bases, 14 bases remained unmatched. CDR3 DNA sequence: TGCAGTGCGTTCGACCCTGGACTAGCGGGACGGTCCGGGGAGCTGTTTTTT. It yields the protein CSAFDPGLAGRSGELFF.

This clonotype occurred many times. The gene calls are TRBV18 and TRBJ2-3; D remains ambiguous. The CDR3 sequence is 14 residues long. Trimming cost V 2 bases and J 6 bases, with 12 bases left between them. The germline gives CDR1 KGHSH, CDR2 LQKENI. The CDR3 region is CASSPVRDQDTQYF. CDR3 in DNA: TGTGCCAGCTCACCAGTGCGTGACCAGGATACGCAGTATTTT.

This clonotype was found many times. This rearrangement joins TRBV6-5 to TRBJ1-5; D is uncertain. The CDR3 extends over 14 amino acids. Germline loops: CDR1 MNHEY, CDR2 SVGAGI. V dropped 5 bases and J dropped 3 bases, with 11 bases sitting between them. The CDR3 bases are TGTGCCAGCAGTCGGACCCGAGACAATCAGCCCCAGCATTTT. This sequence encodes CASSRTRDNQPQHF.

This clonotype occurred many times. As DNA, the CDR3 is TGTGCCAGCAGTTCCCGGGACAGGGGGTCCCTGTCCTATGGCTACACCTTC. Its protein product is CASSSRDRGSLSYGYTF. The chain couples TRBV27 to TRBJ1-2, with TRBD1 identical over 11 bases. V trimming: 4 bases; J trimming: 4 bases; junction bases outside the gene matches: 11. This CDR3 contains 17 residues. Germline V gives CDR1 MNHEY, CDR2 SMNVEV (reference sequence).

This clonotype was counted ten times or more. This chain links TRBV6-6 with TRBJ2-5, with a tentative D call TRBD2 (5 bases). V lost 6 bases and J lost 6, with 8 bases in between. This CDR3 region has 11 residues. Germline lookup yields CDR1 MNHNY and CDR2 SVGAGI (reference sequence). CDR3 sequence reads: CASSDYQTQYF. In DNA, the CDR3 is TGTGCCAGCAGCGACTACCAGACCCAGTACTTC.

This clonotype was observed many times. J is TRBJ1-6 and V is TRBV27; D is uncertain. CDR3 length: 18 amino acids. Trimming stripped 0 bases from V and 3 bases from J, with 15 bases between. Germline values: CDR1 MNHEY, CDR2 SMNVEV (reference sequence). CDR3: CASSLSQRTADYNSPLHF. In DNA, the CDR3 is TGTGCCAGCAGTTTATCGCAACGGACGGCCGACTATAATTCACCCCTCCACTTT.

This clonotype is medium-sized within its sample. The genes are TRBV6-5 and TRBJ2-3; 7 bases are a match to TRBD1. Trimming cost V 2 bases and J 3 bases; bases outside gene matches: 11. Germline lookup yields CDR1 MNHEY and CDR2 SVGAGI. The CDR3 has 17 amino acids. DNA of the CDR3: TGTGCCAGCAGTTACGCACTATCCAGCAGGGGGACAGATACGCAGTATTTT. It translates to CASSYALSSRGTDTQYF.

This clonotype is judged medium-sized. This sequence joins TRBV3-1 and TRBJ2-1; 7 nucleotides agree with TRBD2. The CDR3 extends over 14 amino acids. V gave up 4 bases and J gave up 7 bases; unmatched junction bases: 7. The germline CDR1 and CDR2 sequences are LGHDT and YNNKEL (reference sequence). The CDR3: CASSPDGGRNEQFF. CDR3 nucleotides: TGTGCCAGCAGCCCCGATGGCGGGAGAAATGAGCAGTTCTTC.

This clonotype was seen many times. The V call is TRBV3-1, the J call TRBJ2-2; the D is unclear. The CDR3 consists of 11 residues. Trimming left V 3 bases short and J 10 bases short, with 6 bases between. CDR1 and CDR2 from the germline V gene are LGHDT and YNNKEL (reference sequence). CDR3 nucleotide sequence: TGTGCCAGCAGCCAGGGTGCGGAGCTGTTTTTT. The encoded protein is CASSQGAELFF.

This clonotype appeared many times. The chain recombines TRBV7-3 with TRBJ2-1, with D tentatively TRBD1 (7 bases). The ends were cut back, 4 bases at V and 10 bases at J, with 14 bases in the middle. Germline V gene data show CDR1 as SGHTA and CDR2 as FQGTGA. The CDR3 loop spans 13 amino acids. The DNA for the CDR3 is TGTGCCAGCAGCTCAGGGGGACTCGTGGAGCAGTTCTTC. The encoded protein is CASSSGGLVEQFF.

This clonotype came up many times. The chain employs TRBV20-1 and TRBJ1-2; 9 nucleotides agree with TRBD1. Germline loops: CDR1 DFQATT, CDR2 SNEGSKA (reference sequence). CDR3 length equals 15 residues. V shed 3 bases, J shed 8 bases, and the junction held 13 bases outside the gene matches. The CDR3 bases are TGCAGTGCTAGTAATTACAGGGGGCGAAGGGGGGGCTACACCTTC. Translating it yields CSASNYRGRRGGYTF.

This clonotype was detected only a few times. A much larger clone lies one base from this, so it may be a read error. The rearrangement uses TRBV5-5 and TRBJ2-5; D is perhaps TRBD1 (6 bases). This CDR3 comprises 15 residues. CDR1 and CDR2 (germline): SGHKS, YYEKEE (reference sequence). Trimming cost V 4 bases and J 6 bases, with 19 bases left between them. The CDR3 DNA sequence: TGTGCCAGCAGCCCTGCGCTGGGGGCGCGAAAGACCCAGTACTTC. It translates to CASSPALGARKTQYF.

This clonotype was observed at least ten times. The chain couples TRBV23-1 to TRBJ2-5, with a possible D match to TRBD2 (6 bases). TRBV23-1 is designated an ORF whose function remains uncertain. V dropped 8 bases and J dropped 2 bases, with 21 bases sitting between them. The CDR3 has 16 amino acids. CDR3 loop: CASQYWRGGPQETQYF. CDR3 bases: TGCGCCAGCCAATATTGGCGGGGTGGGCCTCAAGAGACCCAGTACTTC.

In its sample, this clonotype was seen many times. The rearrangement uses TRBV4-3 and TRBJ1-3, with 10 nucleotides matching TRBD1. CDR1 and CDR2 (germline): LGHNA, YSLEER. This CDR3 has 17 residues. Losses at the gene ends were 4 bases for V and 0 bases for J; bases not matched to a gene: 6. The chain's CDR3 is CASSPGTGATSGNTIYF. CDR3 nucleotides: TGCGCCAGCAGCCCAGGGACAGGGGCCACCTCTGGAAACACCATATATTTT.

This clonotype was observed at least ten times. The chain links TRBV20-1 to TRBJ2-7, with 12 bases lining up with TRBD2. After removal of 6 bases from V and 0 bases from J, the junction contained 3 bases not matched to a gene. Germline assignment: CDR1 DFQATT and CDR2 SNEGSKA (reference sequence). The CDR3 covers 14 residues. CDR3 DNA: TGCAGTGCAAAGGGACTAGCGGGCTCCTACGAGCAGTACTTC. It is translated as CSAKGLAGSYEQYF.

This clonotype rates as medium-sized. This chain connects TRBV6-5 to TRBJ2-5; 10 nucleotides match TRBD2. The trim removed 4 bases at V and 4 bases at J, leaving 9 bases unmatched. CDR3 length equals 16 residues. Germline loops: CDR1 MNHEY, CDR2 SVGAGI. CDR3 residues: CASSSPRTSGIETQYF. CDR3 DNA sequence: TGTGCCAGCAGTTCACCCCGGACTAGCGGCATAGAGACCCAGTACTTC.

This clonotype was seen repeatedly, ten times or more. The rearrangement uses TRBV29-1 and TRBJ1-2; no definite D call. There are 10 residues in the CDR3. Germline V gives CDR1 SQVTM, CDR2 ANQGSEA. The V end lost 5 bases, the J end lost 5 bases, and 6 bases lay between the germline ends. The CDR3 spells CSVLLYGYTF. The CDR3 DNA sequence: TGCAGCGTTTTATTGTATGGCTACACCTTC.

Many counts were recorded for this clonotype. The chain uses TRBV6-5 and TRBJ1-5; D gene unclear. This CDR3 contains 13 residues. Germline V lookup: CDR1 MNHEY, CDR2 SVGAGI. The ends were cut back, 6 bases at V and 4 bases at J, with 10 bases in the middle. CDR3 region: CASRIGRNQPQHF. The DNA for the CDR3 is TGTGCCAGCAGAATTGGTCGAAATCAGCCCCAGCATTTT.

This clonotype has ten or more counts. The rearrangement uses TRBV19 and TRBJ2-2; D gene ambiguous. Per germline, CDR1 LNHDA and CDR2 SQIVND (reference sequence). This CDR3 region has 14 residues. V was shortened by 8 bases and J by 1 base, with 11 bases between the two germline ends. The CDR3 sequence: CASHDNLNTGELFF. CDR3 in DNA: TGTGCCAGTCACGACAACCTGAACACCGGGGAGCTGTTTTTT.

Many counts were recorded for this clonotype. This chain connects TRBV19 to TRBJ2-2; D tentatively fits TRBD1 or TRBD2 (5 bases each). Trimming stripped 2 bases from V and 7 bases from J, with 8 bases between. Per the germline V gene, CDR1 is LNHDA and CDR2 is SQIVND (reference sequence). The CDR3 consists of 13 residues. The DNA for the CDR3 is TGTGCCAGTAGTATATTGGGGGTCGGGGAGCTGTTTTTT. It translates to CASSILGVGELFF.